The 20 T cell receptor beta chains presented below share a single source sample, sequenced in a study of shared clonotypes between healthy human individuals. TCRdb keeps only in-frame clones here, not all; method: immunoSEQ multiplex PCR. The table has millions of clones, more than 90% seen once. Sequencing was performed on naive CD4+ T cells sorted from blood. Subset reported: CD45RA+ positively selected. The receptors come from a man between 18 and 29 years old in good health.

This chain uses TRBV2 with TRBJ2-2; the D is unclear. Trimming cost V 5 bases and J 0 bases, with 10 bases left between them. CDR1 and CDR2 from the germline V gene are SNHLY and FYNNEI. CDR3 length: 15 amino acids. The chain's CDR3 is CASSKSATNTGELFF. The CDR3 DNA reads TGTGCCAGCAGTAAATCGGCAACGAACACCGGGGAGCTGTTTTTT.

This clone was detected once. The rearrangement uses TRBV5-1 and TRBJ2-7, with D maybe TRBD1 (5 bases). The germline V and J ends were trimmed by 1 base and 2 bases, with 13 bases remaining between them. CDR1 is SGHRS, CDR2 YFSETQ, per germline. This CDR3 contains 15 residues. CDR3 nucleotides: TGCGCCAGCAGCTTGTATTCGGACACTGCCTACGAGCAGTACTTC. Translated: CASSLYSDTAYEQYF.

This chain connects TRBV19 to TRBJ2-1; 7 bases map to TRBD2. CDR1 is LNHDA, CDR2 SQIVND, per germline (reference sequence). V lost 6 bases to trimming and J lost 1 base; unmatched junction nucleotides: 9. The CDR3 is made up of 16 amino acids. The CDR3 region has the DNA TGTGCCAGTAGCCCTCTGGGCGGGGGTTCCTACAATGAGCAGTTCTTC. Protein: CASSPLGGGSYNEQFF.

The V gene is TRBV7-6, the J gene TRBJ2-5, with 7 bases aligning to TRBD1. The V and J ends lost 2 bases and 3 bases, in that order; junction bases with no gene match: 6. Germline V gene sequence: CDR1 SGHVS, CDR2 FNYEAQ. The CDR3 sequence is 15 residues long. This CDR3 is CASSLSGTGEETQYF. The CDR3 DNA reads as TGTGCCAGCAGCTTAAGCGGAACAGGGGAAGAGACCCAGTACTTC.

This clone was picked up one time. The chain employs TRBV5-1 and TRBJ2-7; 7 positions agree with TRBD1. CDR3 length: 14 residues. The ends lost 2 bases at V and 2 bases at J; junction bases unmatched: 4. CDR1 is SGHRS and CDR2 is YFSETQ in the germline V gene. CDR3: CASSLKGATYEQYF. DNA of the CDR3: TGCGCCAGCAGCTTAAAGGGGGCCACCTACGAGCAGTACTTC. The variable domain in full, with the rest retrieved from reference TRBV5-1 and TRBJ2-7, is KAGVTQTPRYLIKTRGQQVTLSCSPISGHRSVSWYQQTPGQGLQFLFEYFSETQRNKGNFPGRFSGRQFSNSRSEMNVSTLELGDSALYLCASSLKGATYEQYFGPGTRLTVT.

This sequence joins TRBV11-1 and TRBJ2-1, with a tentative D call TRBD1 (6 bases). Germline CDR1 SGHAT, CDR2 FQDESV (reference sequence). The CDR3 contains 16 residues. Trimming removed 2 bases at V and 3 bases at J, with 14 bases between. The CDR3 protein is CASSLRGRGDYNEQFF. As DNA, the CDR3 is TGTGCCAGCAGCTTAAGGGGCAGGGGTGACTACAATGAGCAGTTCTTC.

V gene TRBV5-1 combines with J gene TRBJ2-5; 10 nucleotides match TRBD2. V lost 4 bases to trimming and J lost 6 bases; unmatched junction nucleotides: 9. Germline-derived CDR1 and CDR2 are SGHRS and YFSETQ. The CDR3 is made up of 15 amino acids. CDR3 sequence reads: CASSNGLADVKTQYF. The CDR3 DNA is TGCGCCAGCAGCAACGGACTAGCGGACGTAAAGACCCAGTACTTC.

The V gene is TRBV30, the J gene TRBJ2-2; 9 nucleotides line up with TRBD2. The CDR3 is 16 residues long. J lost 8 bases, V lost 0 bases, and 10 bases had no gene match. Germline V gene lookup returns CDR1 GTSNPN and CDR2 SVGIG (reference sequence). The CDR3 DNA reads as TGTGCCTGGAGTGTATATCTAGCGGGATCGGGTGGGGAGCTGTTTTTT. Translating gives CAWSVYLAGSGGELFF.

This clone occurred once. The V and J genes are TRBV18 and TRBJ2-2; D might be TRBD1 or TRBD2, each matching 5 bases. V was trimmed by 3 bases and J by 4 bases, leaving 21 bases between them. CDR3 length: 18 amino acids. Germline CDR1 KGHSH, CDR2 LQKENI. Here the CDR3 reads CASSPVKKSGRVTGELFF. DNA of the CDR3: TGTGCCAGCTCACCCGTGAAAAAGTCAGGGCGGGTCACCGGGGAGCTGTTTTTT.

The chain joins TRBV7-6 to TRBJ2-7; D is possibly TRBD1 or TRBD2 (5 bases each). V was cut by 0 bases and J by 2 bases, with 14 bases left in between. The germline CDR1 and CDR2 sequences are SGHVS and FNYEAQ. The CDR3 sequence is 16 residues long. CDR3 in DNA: TGTGCCAGCAGCTTAGCGGCCAGGGCGGAGGCCTACGAGCAGTACTTC. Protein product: CASSLAARAEAYEQYF. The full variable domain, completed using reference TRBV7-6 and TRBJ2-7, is GAGVSQSPRYKVTKRGQDVALRCDPISGHVSLYWYRQALGQGPEFLTYFNYEAQQDKSGLPNDRFSAERPEGSISTLTIQRTEQRDSAMYRCASSLAARAEAYEQYFGPGTRLTVT.

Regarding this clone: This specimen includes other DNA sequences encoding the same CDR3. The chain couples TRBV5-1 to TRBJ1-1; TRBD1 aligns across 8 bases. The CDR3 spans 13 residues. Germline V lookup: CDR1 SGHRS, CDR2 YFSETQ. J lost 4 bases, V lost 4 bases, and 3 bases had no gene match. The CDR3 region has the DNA TGCGCCAGCAGCGCTACAGGGGGCACTGAAGCTTTCTTT. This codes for CASSATGGTEAFF.

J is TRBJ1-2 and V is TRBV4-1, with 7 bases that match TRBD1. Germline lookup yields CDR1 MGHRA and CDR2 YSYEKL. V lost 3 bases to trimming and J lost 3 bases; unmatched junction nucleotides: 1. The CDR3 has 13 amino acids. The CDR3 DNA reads TGCGCCAGCAGCCAGGGACAGTACTATGGCTACACCTTC. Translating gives CASSQGQYYGYTF.

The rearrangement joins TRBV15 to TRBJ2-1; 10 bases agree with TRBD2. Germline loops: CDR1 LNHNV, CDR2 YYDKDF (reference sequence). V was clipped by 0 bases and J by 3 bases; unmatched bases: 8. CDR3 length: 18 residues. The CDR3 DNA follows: TGTGCCACCAGCAGAGATTGGACTAGCGGTACCAGCTACAATGAGCAGTTCTTC. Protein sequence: CATSRDWTSGTSYNEQFF.

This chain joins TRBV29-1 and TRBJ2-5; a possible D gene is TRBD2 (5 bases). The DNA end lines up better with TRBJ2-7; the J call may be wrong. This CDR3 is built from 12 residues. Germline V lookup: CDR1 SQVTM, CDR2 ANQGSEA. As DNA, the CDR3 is TGCAGCGTCAAAAGGAGCGGACACGAGCAGTACTTC. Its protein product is CSVKRSGHEQYF.

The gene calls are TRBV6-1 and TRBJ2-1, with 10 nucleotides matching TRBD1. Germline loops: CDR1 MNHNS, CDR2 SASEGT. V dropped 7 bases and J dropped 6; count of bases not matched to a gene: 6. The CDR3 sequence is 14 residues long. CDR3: CASKWGQGFNEQFF. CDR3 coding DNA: TGTGCCAGCAAATGGGGACAGGGGTTCAATGAGCAGTTCTTC.

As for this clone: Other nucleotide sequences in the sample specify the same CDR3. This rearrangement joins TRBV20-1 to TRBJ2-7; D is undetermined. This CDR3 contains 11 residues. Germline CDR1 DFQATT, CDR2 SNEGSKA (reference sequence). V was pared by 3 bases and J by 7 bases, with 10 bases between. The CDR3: CSARTVGEQYF. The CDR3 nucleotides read TGCAGTGCTAGGACTGTGGGGGAGCAGTACTTC.

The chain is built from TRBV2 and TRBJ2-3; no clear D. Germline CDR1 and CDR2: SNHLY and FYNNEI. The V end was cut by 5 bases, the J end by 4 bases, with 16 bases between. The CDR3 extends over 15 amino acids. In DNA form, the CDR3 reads TGTGCCAGCAGTAGTGAATATAGGGTCCCAGATACGCAGTATTTT. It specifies CASSSEYRVPDTQYF.

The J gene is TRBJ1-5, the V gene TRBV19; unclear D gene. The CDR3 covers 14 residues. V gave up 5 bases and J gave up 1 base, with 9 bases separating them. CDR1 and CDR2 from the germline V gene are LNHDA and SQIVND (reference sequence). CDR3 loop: CASSSRPSNQPQHF. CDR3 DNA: TGTGCCAGTAGTTCTAGGCCAAGCAATCAGCCCCAGCATTTT.

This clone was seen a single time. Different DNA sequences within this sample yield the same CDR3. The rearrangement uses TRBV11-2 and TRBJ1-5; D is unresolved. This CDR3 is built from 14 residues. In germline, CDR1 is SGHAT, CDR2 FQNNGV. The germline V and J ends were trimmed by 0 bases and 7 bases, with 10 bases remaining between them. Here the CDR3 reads CASSLDSVGQPQHF. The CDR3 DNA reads TGTGCCAGCAGCTTAGATTCGGTGGGGCAGCCCCAGCATTTT. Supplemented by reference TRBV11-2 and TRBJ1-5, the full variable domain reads EAGVAQSPRYKIIEKRQSVAFWCNPISGHATLYWYQQILGQGPKLLIQFQNNGVVDDSQLPKDRFSAERLKGVDSTLKIQPAKLEDSAVYLCASSLDSVGQPQHFGDGTRLSIL.

This CDR3 is CASSLGLATTGELFF. CDR3 DNA sequence: TGTGCCAGCAGCTTAGGACTAGCGACCACCGGGGAGCTGTTTTTT. The J gene is TRBJ2-2, the V gene TRBV7-3; 9 bases fit TRBD2. The CDR3 spans 15 residues. Trimming removed 2 bases from V and 4 bases from J; junction bases left unmatched: 2. In germline, CDR1 is SGHTA, CDR2 FQGTGA.